A single T cell receptor (beta chain) is shown here with its context. Its antigen is undetermined. These data originate in a study of T cell responses to AZD1222 COVID-19 vaccine. General study findings and limits: Increases in Spike-specific TCR breadth and depth were seen after two AZD1222 doses. Donors skewed white British and female; clonal diversity was possibly underestimated. There were vaccine-associated CD4 TCRs across spike, dominant at 160-218 and 743-854.

Clones were sequenced by immunoSEQ multiplex PCR, and TCRdb holds only the in-frame ones, with some missing. Among 95,000 to 130,000 clones listed, 88% were seen once. This CDR3 has 15 amino acids. The germline gives CDR1 MDHEN, CDR2 SYDVKM. V lost 5 bases, J lost 5 bases, and 16 bases lay in between. The TCR originated in an adult in good health. This chain uses TRBV28 with TRBJ1-5; the D gene is possibly TRBD1 (6 bases). Material: peripheral blood, obtained on day 0 of AZD1222 vaccination. CDR3 coding DNA: TGTGCCAGCAGTACCCCTGGGGCAGGGGATCAGCCCCAGCATTTT. This gives the protein CASSTPGAGDQPQHF. The full variable domain, with the rest looked up from reference TRBV28 and TRBJ1-5, is DVKVTQSSRYLVKRTGEKVFLECVQDMDHENMFWYRQDPGLGLRLIYFSYDVKMKEKGDIPEGYSVSREKKERFSLILESASTNQTSMYLCASSTPGAGDQPQHFGDGTRLSIL.